This entry lists 19 T cell receptor beta chains sequenced from one sample in a study of CD8+CD57+ T cells in acquired aplastic anemia. An expansion of CD8+CD57+ cells by flow cytometry had been shown in patients chosen for sequencing. Both TCR beta VDJ combination and CDR3 sequence profiling were carried out. Genomic DNA was the template for this profiling. TCRdb reprocessed the reads with MiXCR, giving one entry per CDR3 protein. Of 150,000 to 200,000 distinct CDR3 sequences listed, 40% to 50% are singletons. Sequencing was done on a sample of sorted CD4+, CD8+, or CD8+CD57+ T cells (not recorded which) from PBMCs. The receptors were gathered from a human donor with aplastic anemia.

In this sample, this clonotype turned up many times. The chain recombines TRBV7-6 with TRBJ2-7, with TRBD1 matching over 10 bases. Germline CDR1 is SGHVS and CDR2 is FNYEAQ. The CDR3 covers 17 residues. V shed 0 bases and J 2 bases; nucleotides not matched to a gene: 7. The CDR3 sequence: CASSLAEGQGGPYEQYF. The DNA of the CDR3 is TGTGCCAGCAGCTTAGCGGAAGGACAGGGGGGCCCCTACGAGCAGTACTTC. Full variable domain (remainder filled in from reference TRBV7-6 and TRBJ2-7): GAGVSQSPRYKVTKRGQDVALRCDPISGHVSLYWYRQALGQGPEFLTYFNYEAQQDKSGLPNDRFSAERPEGSISTLTIQRTEQRDSAMYRCASSLAEGQGGPYEQYFGPGTRLTVT.

The chain employs TRBV20-1 and TRBJ2-7; D is perhaps TRBD2 (6 bases). The length of the CDR3 is 13 residues. Germline V gene lookup returns CDR1 DFQATT and CDR2 SNEGSKA (reference sequence). V dropped 2 bases and J dropped 6 bases, with 14 bases sitting between them. The CDR3 loop is CSARLAFPGEQYF. CDR3 DNA: TGCAGTGCTAGACTAGCGTTCCCTGGCGAGCAGTACTTC.

V is TRBV12-3 or TRBV12-4 and J is TRBJ2-7; 9 bases agree with TRBD1. This CDR3 is built from 15 residues. V was pared by 5 bases and J by 6 bases, with 11 bases of the junction left unmatched. CDR3 DNA: TGTGCCAGCAGTCCGTCCGGGACAGGGAATTCCGAGCAGTACTTC. It encodes CASSPSGTGNSEQYF.

This clonotype was seen only a few times. The chain is built from TRBV2 and TRBJ2-6; 8 nucleotides agree with TRBD1. This CDR3 is 14 amino acids long. Germline CDR1 and CDR2: SNHLY and FYNNEI. Trimming removed 6 bases from V and 3 bases from J; junction bases left unmatched: 1. This CDR3 is CASRTGVGANVLTF. The CDR3 DNA follows: TGTGCCAGCAGGACAGGGGTTGGGGCCAACGTCCTGACTTTC.

This clonotype has a count of ten or more. V is TRBV12-3 or TRBV12-4 and J is TRBJ2-3; D is ambiguous. The CDR3 is 14 residues long. With 2 bases removed from V and 3 bases from J, the gap between germline ends came to 9 bases. CDR3 amino acids: CASSLRGKTDTQYF. The CDR3 DNA reads as TGTGCCAGCAGTTTAAGAGGAAAAACAGATACGCAGTATTTT.

The chain is built from TRBV2 and TRBJ2-1; TRBD2 agrees at 8 bases. V trimming: 6 bases; J trimming: 5 bases; junction bases outside the gene matches: 3. There are 13 residues in the CDR3. Germline V gene lookup returns CDR1 SNHLY and CDR2 FYNNEI. The chain's CDR3 is CASSLAGNNEQFF. CDR3 sequence (DNA): TGTGCCAGCAGCCTAGCGGGCAACAATGAGCAGTTCTTC.

This chain links TRBV19 with TRBJ2-5; tentatively, D is TRBD1 (5 bases). The CDR3 spans 13 residues. CDR1 is LNHDA and CDR2 is SQIVND in the germline V gene (reference sequence). The germline V and J ends were trimmed by 6 bases and 1 base, with 9 bases remaining between them. The CDR3 is CASRGASQETQYF. CDR3 nucleotides: TGTGCCAGTAGAGGGGCCTCCCAAGAGACCCAGTACTTC.

The rearrangement links TRBV2 to TRBJ2-3; D is ambiguous. In germline, CDR1 is SNHLY, CDR2 FYNNEI. CDR3 size: 16 residues. V gave up 4 bases and J gave up 0 bases, with 14 bases separating them. The CDR3 DNA is TGTGCCAGCAGTGTCCCAGTTACCCCGAGCACAGATACGCAGTATTTT. Residues: CASSVPVTPSTDTQYF.

This clonotype occurred many times. This chain connects TRBV12-3 or TRBV12-4 to TRBJ2-7; 10 bases are shared with TRBD2. CDR3 length equals 13 residues. Trimming at V came to 6 bases and at J to 2 bases, leaving 1 base not matched to a gene. CDR3 region: CASRTSGAYEQYF. CDR3 in DNA: TGTGCCAGCAGAACTAGCGGGGCCTACGAGCAGTACTTC.

The CDR3 sequence is CASSPTASTEAFF. CDR3 DNA sequence: TGTGCCAGCAGCCCGACGGCGAGCACTGAAGCTTTCTTT. The chain combines TRBV7-3 with TRBJ1-1, with D uncertain. CDR1 is SGHTA, CDR2 FQGTGA, per germline. CDR3 length: 13 residues. V was pared by 5 bases and J by 4 bases, with 11 bases between.

This clonotype was picked up many times. The V and J genes are TRBV19 and TRBJ2-1, with 8 bases matching TRBD1. V was pared by 7 bases and J by 7 bases, with 12 bases of the junction left unmatched. The CDR3 loop spans 15 amino acids. The V gene's germline CDR1 is LNHDA and CDR2 SQIVND (reference sequence). In nucleotides, the CDR3 is TGTGCCAGTAAAACAGGGATTAGGGACAGGAATGAGCAGTTCTTC. It is translated as CASKTGIRDRNEQFF. Drawing the rest from reference TRBV19 and TRBJ2-1, the complete variable domain is DGGITQSPKYLFRKEGQNVTLSCEQNLNHDAMYWYRQDPGQGLRLIYYSQIVNDFQKGDIAEGYSVSREKKESFPLTVTSAQKNPTAFYLCASKTGIRDRNEQFFGPGTRLTVL.

The chain recombines TRBV2 with TRBJ2-3, with D uncertain. Germline loops: CDR1 SNHLY, CDR2 FYNNEI. Trimming cost V 7 bases and J 2 bases, with 13 bases left between them. The CDR3 extends over 14 amino acids. The CDR3 DNA sequence: TGTGCCAGCATTTACCTCGCCCTCACAGATACGCAGTATTTT. This encodes CASIYLALTDTQYF.

This clonotype was observed a few times. The gene calls are TRBV14 and TRBJ2-1; possibly TRBD1 for D (7 bases). In germline, CDR1 is SGHDN, CDR2 FVKESK. V was pared by 0 bases and J by 3 bases, with 21 bases between. The CDR3 is 19 residues long. The CDR3 coding sequence is TGTGCCAGCAGCCAAGATGAGGCAGGGGGGTACGGTTTCTACAATGAGCAGTTCTTC. It codes for CASSQDEAGGYGFYNEQFF.

This sequence joins TRBV19 and TRBJ1-6; no firm D call. The germline V gene has CDR1 LNHDA and CDR2 SQIVND (reference sequence). The CDR3 totals 13 residues. V gave up 3 bases and J gave up 5 bases, with 5 bases separating them. The DNA of the CDR3 is TGTGCCAGTAGTATGGGTAATAATTCACCCCTCCACTTT. It specifies CASSMGNNSPLHF. Complete variable domain (other parts from reference TRBV19 and TRBJ1-6): DGGITQSPKYLFRKEGQNVTLSCEQNLNHDAMYWYRQDPGQGLRLIYYSQIVNDFQKGDIAEGYSVSREKKESFPLTVTSAQKNPTAFYLCASSMGNNSPLHFGNGTRLTVT.

This clonotype was counted many times. The rearrangement links TRBV29-1 to TRBJ1-2; D gene unclear. From germline, CDR1 is SQVTM and CDR2 ANQGSEA. CDR3 length: 14 residues. The germline V and J ends were trimmed by 0 bases and 8 bases, with 16 bases remaining between them. The CDR3 is CSVEDPGIGLGYTF. The CDR3 nucleotides read TGCAGCGTTGAAGATCCGGGGATCGGGTTGGGCTACACCTTC.

V is TRBV10-1 and J is TRBJ2-3; D remains ambiguous. There are 8 residues in the CDR3. Germline assignment: CDR1 WNHNN and CDR2 SYGVQD (reference sequence). Trimming removed 8 bases at V and 11 bases at J, with 5 bases between. As DNA, the CDR3 is TGCGCCAGCCTCGGGCAGTATTTT. Its protein product is CASLGQYF.

The CDR3 region is CASSLNLGRGLKAYLDQETQYF. CDR3 DNA sequence: TGTGCCAGCAGCTTAAACTTGGGCAGGGGGCTGAAGGCCTATTTGGACCAAGAGACCCAGTACTTC. The chain couples TRBV7-3 to TRBJ2-5; 8 bases map to TRBD1. Germline V gene data show CDR1 as SGHTA and CDR2 as FQGTGA. The CDR3 is made up of 22 amino acids. V lost 1 base to trimming and J lost 0 bases; unmatched junction nucleotides: 22.

This clonotype was detected many times. V usage is TRBV30 and J usage is TRBJ2-7; 7 bases match TRBD2. J lost 6 bases, V lost 5 bases, and 7 bases had no gene match. The germline V gene encodes CDR1 GTSNPN and CDR2 SVGIG (reference sequence). There are 12 residues in the CDR3. The CDR3 bases are TGTGCCTGGGGGGGGAGGGTGATCGAGCAGTACTTC. This encodes CAWGGRVIEQYF.

In its sample, this clonotype was seen many times. The gene calls are TRBV2 and TRBJ1-5; D is uncertain. The CDR3 has 15 amino acids. The germline V and J ends were trimmed by 8 bases and 4 bases, with 18 bases remaining between them. In germline, CDR1 is SNHLY, CDR2 FYNNEI. In DNA form, the CDR3 reads TGTGCCAGCTTTTCAGAGAGGGAAATGAATCAGCCCCAGCATTTT. Amino acid sequence: CASFSEREMNQPQHF.